The entry that follows covers one TCR beta chain sequence. Its antigen is as yet unknown. Noted time point: week 5, during vaccination. Every single dose of the vaccine, 300 ug of mutant IDH1 20-mer peptide, came with topical imiquimod. Per the germline V gene, CDR1 is MNHNS and CDR2 is SASEGT. The CDR3 loop spans 16 amino acids. The germline V and J ends were trimmed by 3 bases and 6 bases, with 18 bases remaining between them. This entry is derived from a study of a mutant IDH1 vaccine in newly diagnosed glioma. The data were produced by immunoSEQ multiplex PCR, yet TCRdb's version contains in-frame clones alone and is incomplete. The sample holds tens of thousands of clones, around four fifths seen once.

The receptor was derived from a woman between 50 and 59 years old with glioma. The genes are TRBV6-1 and TRBJ1-5, with D maybe TRBD1 (6 bases). The sample in question was PBMCs, obtained from a glioma patient whose treatment included an IDH1 peptide vaccine. CDR3 residues: CASSELGAGVGQPQHF. CDR3 in DNA: TGTGCCAGCAGTGAGCTGGGGGCGGGGGTTGGTCAGCCCCAGCATTTT.